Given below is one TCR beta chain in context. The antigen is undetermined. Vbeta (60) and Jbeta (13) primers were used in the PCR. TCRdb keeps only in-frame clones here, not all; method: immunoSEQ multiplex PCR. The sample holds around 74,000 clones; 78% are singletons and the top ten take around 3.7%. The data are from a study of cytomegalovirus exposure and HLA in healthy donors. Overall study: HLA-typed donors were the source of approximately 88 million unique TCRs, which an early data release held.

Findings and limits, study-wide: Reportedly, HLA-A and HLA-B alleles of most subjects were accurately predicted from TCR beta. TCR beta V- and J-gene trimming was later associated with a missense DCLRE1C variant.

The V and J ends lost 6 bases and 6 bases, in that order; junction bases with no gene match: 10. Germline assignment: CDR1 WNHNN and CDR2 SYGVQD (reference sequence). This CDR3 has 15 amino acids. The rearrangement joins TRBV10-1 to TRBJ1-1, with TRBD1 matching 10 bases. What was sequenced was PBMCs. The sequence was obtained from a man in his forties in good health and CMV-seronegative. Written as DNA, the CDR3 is TGCGCCAGCAGACCTGGGACAGGGGTGGCCGCTGAAGCTTTCTTT. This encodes CASRPGTGVAAEAFF.